At least ten counts were recorded for the clone carrying this TCR beta chain. Sequenced by immunoSEQ multiplex PCR; TCRdb stores in-frame clones only, minus some. Of about 6,000 clones in the sample, 20% to 25% were seen once. The data are from a study of sequential checkpoint blockade in melanoma. The CDR3 runs 16 residues. CDR1 and CDR2 (germline): SGHNT, YENEEA. V was pared by 4 bases and J by 8 bases, with 10 bases of the junction left unmatched. The treatment denotes: randomized to nivolumab then ipilimumab (arm A) or the reverse (arm B). V is TRBV11-3 and J is TRBJ2-1; 11 bases fit TRBD2. The TCR was taken from a human donor with melanoma. Sequencing used tumor tissue (inferred from file names), obtained from a patient given nivolumab and ipilimumab in sequence. This CDR3 reads CASSSGRSGRADEQFF. The CDR3 DNA reads TGTGCCAGCAGCTCCGGACGTAGCGGGAGGGCCGATGAGCAGTTCTTC.